The 26 T cell receptor beta chains reported below all come from one sample, sequenced in a study of patients and donors after allogeneic stem cell transplantation (TCRdb year 2020). To prepare the library, RT-PCR was applied. Data came from a NextSeq 550. Starting from the raw public reads, TCRdb applied fastp trimming at Q25, assembled clones with MiXCR and retained in-frame beta chains. Identical CDR3 proteins give one entry, which carries the most common genes and DNA. The sample table lists hundreds of thousands of distinct CDR3 sequences, 16% of them with a count of one. The ten largest account for less than 8.5% of the sample. The sample was blood, either unsorted or a sorted T cell fraction (not recorded which). The source is a human donor who was either an allogeneic HSCT recipient or a stem cell or donor lymphocyte infusion donor (not recorded which). It is not recorded whose cells these are; they may come from a transplant donor.

This chain links TRBV11-3 with TRBJ1-1, with TRBD1 identical over 7 bases. CDR1 is SGHNT, CDR2 YENEEA, per germline. Losses at the gene ends were 3 bases for V and 4 bases for J; bases not matched to a gene: 11. This CDR3 is 16 amino acids long. The CDR3 reads CASSFLIETGRTEAFF. CDR3 DNA: TGTGCCAGCAGCTTCCTTATCGAGACAGGGCGCACTGAAGCTTTCTTT.

This sequence joins TRBV29-1 and TRBJ1-4; 8 bases align to TRBD1. Germline assignment: CDR1 SQVTM and CDR2 ANQGSEA. J was trimmed by 7 bases and V by 5 bases; bases with no gene match: 3. The CDR3 extends over 12 amino acids. The CDR3 DNA reads as TGCAGCGTTTTGCAGGGGGCTGAAAAACTGTTTTTT. This gives the protein CSVLQGAEKLFF.

The chain couples TRBV3-1 to TRBJ2-1; D remains ambiguous. CDR3 length: 11 amino acids. Trimming stripped 5 bases from V and 11 bases from J, with 10 bases between. Per the germline V gene, CDR1 is LGHDT and CDR2 is YNNKEL (reference sequence). The CDR3 loop reads CASSSPVKQFF. Written as DNA, the CDR3 is TGTGCCAGCAGCTCCCCGGTTAAGCAGTTCTTC.

This clonotype appeared a few times. J is TRBJ2-5 and V is TRBV4-2, with 12 bases aligning to TRBD2. V shed 2 bases and J 2 bases; nucleotides not matched to a gene: 6. Germline values: CDR1 LGHNA, CDR2 YNFKEQ. This CDR3 is built from 17 residues. The CDR3 bases are TGTGCCAGCAGCCAATACACCGGACTAGCGGGGCAAGAGACCCAGTACTTC. It yields the protein CASSQYTGLAGQETQYF.

This clonotype was counted a few times. The chain uses TRBV5-1 and TRBJ2-2; 10 positions match TRBD1. Unmatched junction bases numbered 5, after V lost 3 bases and J lost 6 bases. The CDR3 has 15 amino acids. CDR1 and CDR2 (germline): SGHRS, YFSETQ. The CDR3 is CASSWGTGVPGELFF. For the CDR3, the DNA is TGCGCCAGCAGCTGGGGGACAGGGGTACCCGGGGAGCTGTTTTTT.

The CDR3 spells CASRPGRYEQYF. CDR3 DNA sequence: TGTGCCAGCAGACCTGGGAGGTACGAGCAGTACTTC. The chain employs TRBV6-6 and TRBJ2-7, with TRBD2 as a possible D gene (6 bases). Trimming removed 6 bases from V and 4 bases from J, with 10 bases in between. Germline V gene sequence: CDR1 MNHNY, CDR2 SVGAGI (reference sequence). The CDR3 covers 12 residues.

This chain connects TRBV7-9 to TRBJ2-7; 7 nucleotides line up with TRBD2. V trimming: 8 bases; J trimming: 4 bases; junction bases outside the gene matches: 5. Per germline, CDR1 SEHNR and CDR2 FQNEAQ (reference sequence). This CDR3 region has 12 residues. CDR3 protein: CASDSGGYEQYF. The CDR3 DNA reads TGTGCCAGCGACTCGGGAGGTTACGAGCAGTACTTC.

The CDR3 nucleotides read TGTGCCAGCAGCTCGCTGGTAGCTTTCTACAATGAGCAGTTCTTC. Translated: CASSSLVAFYNEQFF. The chain couples TRBV21-1 to TRBJ2-1. TRBV21-1 is deemed a pseudogene. CDR3 size: 15 residues.

CDR3 nucleotides: TGTGCCAGCAGCCAAGGGTTCCGGGACAGCTATAATTCACCCCTCCACTTT. Protein sequence: CASSQGFRDSYNSPLHF. V usage is TRBV14 and J usage is TRBJ1-6; 7 bases are a match to TRBD1. The germline CDR1 and CDR2 sequences are SGHDN and FVKESK. The CDR3 is 17 amino acids. Trimming removed 1 base from V and 3 bases from J; junction bases left unmatched: 6. The complete variable domain, with remaining parts taken from reference TRBV14 and TRBJ1-6, reads EAGVTQFPSHSVIEKGQTVTLRCDPISGHDNLYWYRRVMGKEIKFLLHFVKESKQDESGMPNNRFLAERTGGTYSTLKVQPAELEDSGVYFCASSQGFRDSYNSPLHFGNGTRLTVT.

This chain connects TRBV18 to TRBJ2-7; D is perhaps TRBD2 (5 bases). The CDR3 is made up of 13 amino acids. The V end lost 9 bases, the J end lost 5 bases, and 17 bases lay between the germline ends. The germline V gene encodes CDR1 KGHSH and CDR2 LQKENI. The CDR3 DNA reads as TGTGCCAGTTCGGACGGCCTCGGGGACGAGCAGTACTTC. This gives the protein CASSDGLGDEQYF.

The genes are TRBV6-5 and TRBJ2-7; weak D call: TRBD1 (6 bases). The germline V gene encodes CDR1 MNHEY and CDR2 SVGAGI. This CDR3 comprises 15 residues. V was cut by 4 bases and J by 3 bases, with 16 bases left in between. The CDR3 region is CASSSIRWGHYEQYF. In nucleotides, the CDR3 is TGTGCCAGCAGTTCAATACGTTGGGGGCACTACGAGCAGTACTTC.

The chain joins TRBV5-1 to TRBJ2-5; 9 bases are shared with TRBD2. Germline trimming cut 2 bases from V and 0 bases from J; bases unmatched to any gene: 14. This CDR3 comprises 19 residues. The germline CDR1 and CDR2 sequences are SGHRS and YFSETQ. The CDR3 region has the DNA TGCGCCAGCAGCTTCACTTATCGGCTAGCGGGGAAGTACCAAGAGACCCAGTACTTC. Amino acids: CASSFTYRLAGKYQETQYF.

V gene TRBV7-3 combines with J gene TRBJ1-4; D unclear. The CDR3 sequence is 13 residues long. Trimming left V 5 bases short and J 1 base short, with 5 bases between. Germline V gene sequence: CDR1 SGHTA, CDR2 FQGTGA. In DNA, the CDR3 is TGTGCCAGCAGCGAGGGAACTAATGAAAAACTGTTTTTT. It translates to CASSEGTNEKLFF.

This clonotype was seen a handful of times. The gene calls are TRBV6-2 or TRBV6-3 and TRBJ2-3, with D uncertain. Per the germline V gene, CDR1 is MNHEY and CDR2 is SVGEGT. This CDR3 has 12 amino acids. The V and J ends lost 0 bases and 7 bases respectively, with 5 bases between them. For the CDR3, the DNA is TGTGCCAGCAGTTACTCGGAGAATACGCAGTATTTT. It encodes CASSYSENTQYF.

The V gene is TRBV7-6, the J gene TRBJ1-2, with D possibly matching TRBD1 (6 bases). The CDR3 is made up of 18 amino acids. The germline V gene encodes CDR1 SGHVS and CDR2 FNYEAQ. Deletions cut 0 bases from V and 6 bases from J, with 23 bases between. The CDR3 here is CASSLAPGTTLQEDGYTF. The DNA of the CDR3 is TGTGCCAGCAGCTTAGCGCCGGGGACAACCCTTCAAGAGGATGGCTACACCTTC. Together with reference TRBV7-6 and TRBJ1-2, the CDR3 gives the full variable domain: GAGVSQSPRYKVTKRGQDVALRCDPISGHVSLYWYRQALGQGPEFLTYFNYEAQQDKSGLPNDRFSAERPEGSISTLTIQRTEQRDSAMYRCASSLAPGTTLQEDGYTFGSGTRLTVV.

This clonotype was picked up many times. The genes are TRBV6-1 and TRBJ2-1; 14 bases fit TRBD2. The CDR3 is 15 residues long. After removal of 5 bases from V and 8 bases from J, the junction contained 5 bases not matched to a gene. CDR1 and CDR2 (germline): MNHNS, SASEGT. CDR3 protein: CASSTGTSGSYEQFF. CDR3 nucleotides: TGTGCCAGCAGTACCGGGACTAGCGGGAGTTATGAGCAGTTCTTC.

This clonotype was counted between two and nine times. The V call is TRBV4-3, the J call TRBJ1-1; D unclear. The length of the CDR3 is 17 residues. V was trimmed by 0 bases and J by 1 base, leaving 15 bases between them. The germline V gene encodes CDR1 LGHNA and CDR2 YSLEER. As DNA, the CDR3 is TGCGCCAGCAGCCAAGAAAGGGTAGAGAAAGCGAACACTGAAGCTTTCTTT. It translates to CASSQERVEKANTEAFF.

The rearrangement joins TRBV5-1 to TRBJ2-2; 7 nucleotides line up with TRBD1. V lost 7 bases to trimming and J lost 6 bases; unmatched junction nucleotides: 9. CDR1 is SGHRS, CDR2 YFSETQ, per germline. The CDR3 is 14 residues long. The DNA for the CDR3 is TGCGCCAGCGAAGACGCAGGGGGTGCCGGGGAGCTGTTTTTT. It specifies CASEDAGGAGELFF.

The gene calls are TRBV2 and TRBJ1-1, with D maybe TRBD1 (6 bases). CDR1 SNHLY and CDR2 FYNNEI come from the germline V gene. V was cut by 7 bases and J by 5 bases, with 20 bases left in between. The CDR3 spans 15 residues. In DNA, the CDR3 is TGTGCCAGCACCCCTCTGTGGGGGGCAGGGACTGAAGCTTTCTTT. It yields the protein CASTPLWGAGTEAFF.

The chain is built from TRBV30 and TRBJ2-5; 7 positions match TRBD2. CDR3 length: 14 residues. CDR1 and CDR2 from the germline V gene are GTSNPN and SVGIG (reference sequence). The J segment lost 7 bases and the V segment lost 2 bases, leaving 10 bases of the junction unmatched. CDR3 region: CAWSPTSNKGTQYF. For the CDR3, the DNA is TGTGCCTGGAGTCCGACTAGCAATAAGGGGACCCAGTACTTC.

The chain joins TRBV14 to TRBJ2-4; 10 nucleotides align to TRBD1. V shed 4 bases and J 5 bases; nucleotides not matched to a gene: 5. Germline CDR1 reads SGHDN; CDR2 reads FVKESK. The CDR3 spans 15 residues. The CDR3 nucleotides read TGTGCCAGCAGCCTCGGGACAGGGGCTCAAAACATTCAGTACTTC. Protein sequence: CASSLGTGAQNIQYF.

V gene TRBV20-1 combines with J gene TRBJ2-1; 16 bases map to TRBD2. The CDR3 extends over 18 amino acids. V lost 3 bases to trimming and J lost 8 bases; unmatched junction nucleotides: 13. Germline-derived CDR1 and CDR2 are DFQATT and SNEGSKA (reference sequence). In DNA form, the CDR3 reads TGCAGTGCTAGTCAGGATGCAGGGGGACTAGCGGGAGGGTATGAGCAGTTCTTC. It specifies CSASQDAGGLAGGYEQFF.

This clonotype came up a few times. The V and J genes are TRBV29-1 and TRBJ2-5; D unresolved. Germline CDR1 SQVTM, CDR2 ANQGSEA. The CDR3 has 10 amino acids. Trimming took off 4 bases at V and 5 bases at J, with 5 bases between the two ends. CDR3 region: CSVVAETQYF. In nucleotides, the CDR3 is TGCAGCGTTGTAGCCGAGACCCAGTACTTC.

The V call is TRBV20-1, the J call TRBJ2-6, with D hard to call. This CDR3 has 15 residues. V lost 6 bases and J lost 0, with 12 bases in between. Per the germline V gene, CDR1 is DFQATT and CDR2 is SNEGSKA (reference sequence). The CDR3 bases are TGCAGTGCCCCCCTGGCGAGCTCTGGGGCCAACGTCCTGACTTTC. It specifies CSAPLASSGANVLTF.

The rearrangement uses TRBV6-1 and TRBJ1-2; TRBD1 matches at 9 bases. CDR1 is MNHNS, CDR2 SASEGT, per germline. This CDR3 is built from 15 residues. Unmatched junction bases numbered 5, after V lost 6 bases and J lost 0 bases. CDR3 sequence: CASRGQGTSNYGYTF. The CDR3 coding sequence is TGTGCCAGCAGAGGACAGGGGACCTCTAACTATGGCTACACCTTC.

This sequence joins TRBV24-1 and TRBJ2-1; D uncertain. The V end lost 1 base, the J end lost 8 bases, and 5 bases lay between the germline ends. Germline assignment: CDR1 KGHDR and CDR2 SFDVKD. This CDR3 region has 12 residues. CDR3 DNA sequence: TGTGCCACCAGTGATTTTCGGGATGAGCAGTTCTTC. This codes for CATSDFRDEQFF.